The rows below give T cell receptor beta chains drawn from one sample of a study of T-cell memory formation after mild COVID-19. TCRdb passed the 5' RACE reads through MiXCR, listing each CDR3 protein once. Found here are fewer than 450,000 distinct CDR3 sequences, 21% of them singletons; the top ten hold approximately 12%. What was sequenced was PBMCs or a T cell subset sorted from them (not recorded which). These receptors were obtained from an adult woman who had mild COVID-19 (a few samples of this study predate the infection). Cell type and time point are not known. CDR3s include the opening cysteine and the closing phenylalanine or tryptophan. D genes are given only for firm matches. Clone size appears in some rows only: once, few, many, or a class for an expanded clone.

TRBD1,TRBJ2-7,13,TRBV3-1,few,CASSRQGAGEQYF,TGTGCCAGCAGCCGGCAGGGGGCGGGCGAGCAGTACTTC
.,TRBJ1-1,16,TRBV5-1,.,CASSLVVGAGNTEAFF,TGCGCCAGCAGCTTGGTCGTGGGGGCAGGGAACACTGAAGCTTTCTTT
.,TRBJ1-5,16,TRBV7-2,.,CASSLAGTASNQPQHF,TGTGCCAGCAGCTTAGCCGGAACGGCTAGCAATCAGCCCCAGCATTTT
.,TRBJ2-3,12,TRBV7-2,.,CASSTYTDTQYF,TGTGCCAGCAGCACCTACACAGATACGCAGTATTTT
TRBD2,TRBJ2-1,16,TRBV5-1,.,CASSSGTSGGWDEQFF,TGCGCCAGCAGCTCCGGGACTAGCGGGGGGTGGGATGAGCAGTTCTTC
TRBD1,TRBJ1-4,18,TRBV18,.,CASSPQGQGTATNEKLFF,TGTGCCAGCTCACCACAGGGACAGGGGACTGCAACTAATGAAAAACTGTTTTTT
.,TRBJ2-4,15,TRBV4-2,few,CASSQDQGTKNIQYF,TGTGCCAGCAGCCAAGATCAGGGAACCAAAAACATTCAGTACTTC
.,TRBJ1-1,14,TRBV5-1,many,CASSLAGLGTEAFF,TGTGCCAGCAGCCTGGCGGGGCTGGGAACTGAAGCTTTCTTT
TRBD2,TRBJ2-5,16,TRBV7-2,.,CASSQGLAGEGETQYF,TGTGCCAGCAGCCAGGGACTAGCGGGAGAGGGAGAGACCCAGTACTTC
.,TRBJ2-2,14,TRBV3-1,.,CASSPRTVTGELFF,TGTGCCAGCAGCCCGAGGACAGTCACCGGGGAGCTGTTTTTT
.,TRBJ2-5,15,TRBV15,.,CATSRDRGYQETQYF,TGTGCCACCAGCAGAGATCGAGGGTACCAAGAGACCCAGTACTTC
TRBD1,TRBJ1-1,15,TRBV7-8,.,CASSGQGIGRAEAFF,TGTGCCAGCAGCGGACAGGGTATAGGCCGTGCTGAAGCTTTCTTT
TRBD2,TRBJ2-1,15,TRBV7-2,.,CASSLKTSGRIEQFF,TGTGCCAGCAGCTTAAAGACTAGCGGGAGAATAGAGCAGTTCTTC
TRBD1,TRBJ2-1,14,TRBV24-1,few,CATSGTGGKNEQFF,TGTGCCACCAGTGGGACAGGGGGTAAAAATGAGCAGTTCTTC
.,TRBJ2-3,16,TRBV7-3,.,CASSSLGMETTDTQYF,TGTGCCAGCAGCTCCCTGGGGATGGAGACCACAGATACGCAGTATTTT
TRBD2,TRBJ2-1,16,TRBV7-9,.,CASRSIAGGPHNEQFF,TGTGCCAGCAGATCTATAGCGGGAGGGCCCCACAATGAGCAGTTCTTC
.,TRBJ2-1,16,TRBV5-1,.,CASSLAQLGSYNEQFF,TGCGCCAGCAGCTTGGCCCAGTTGGGCTCCTACAATGAGCAGTTCTTC
.,TRBJ1-1,10,TRBV11-2,.,CASRQGGAFF,TGTGCCAGCAGGCAGGGAGGGGCTTTCTTT
.,TRBJ1-5,16,TRBV20-1,.,CSALVAGAYSNQPQHF,TGCAGTGCCTTGGTGGCAGGGGCGTATAGCAATCAGCCCCAGCATTTT
.,TRBJ1-1,12,TRBV7-8,.,CASSTDWGEAFF,TGTGCCAGCAGCACCGACTGGGGTGAAGCTTTCTTT
TRBD1,TRBJ1-2,15,TRBV6-5,few,CASSSDSPTGEGYTF,TGTGCCAGCAGTTCCGATTCCCCGACAGGGGAGGGCTACACCTTC
.,TRBJ2-2,13,TRBV30,few,CAWSLVGDGELFF,TGTGCCTGGAGTTTGGTCGGCGACGGGGAGCTGTTTTTT
.,TRBJ2-5,14,TRBV29-1,.,CSVEVVAGKETQYF,TGCAGCGTTGAAGTTGTCGCGGGGAAAGAGACCCAGTACTTC
.,TRBJ1-1,14,TRBV6-4,.,CASSDYIRVSEAFF,TGTGCCAGCAGTGACTATATCCGAGTTTCTGAAGCTTTCTTT
.,TRBJ2-6,15,TRBV9,few,CASSPPSSGANVLTF,TGTGCCAGCAGCCCCCCAAGCTCTGGGGCCAACGTCCTGACTTTC
.,TRBJ2-7,13,TRBV5-6,.,CASSLVLALEQYF,TGTGCCAGCAGCTTGGTTCTTGCTCTCGAGCAGTACTTC
.,TRBJ2-7,14,TRBV6-5,many,CASSYDAVRTEQYF,TGTGCCAGCAGTTACGATGCGGTACGAACGGAGCAGTACTTC
TRBD2,TRBJ2-7,15,TRBV24-1,few,CATSRGLAVIYEQYF,TGTGCCACCAGTCGGGGACTAGCGGTAATCTACGAGCAGTACTTC
TRBD1,TRBJ2-7,15,TRBV28,.,CASSSPGQGGYEQYF,TGTGCCAGCAGTTCTCCGGGACAGGGGGGTTACGAGCAGTACTTC
TRBD2,TRBJ2-7,15,TRBV4-2,.,CASSRWTSETYEQYF,TGTGCCAGCAGCCGGTGGACTAGCGAGACCTACGAGCAGTACTTC
.,TRBJ1-1,13,TRBV2,.,CASSVTANTEAFF,TGTGCCAGCAGTGTAACAGCGAACACTGAAGCTTTCTTT
TRBD1,TRBJ1-2,15,TRBV5-1,.,CASSLGQEELYGYTF,TGCGCCAGCAGCTTAGGACAGGAAGAGCTTTATGGCTACACCTTC
TRBD2,TRBJ2-1,14,TRBV12-3/TRBV12-4,many,CASSLGTSGNEQFF,TGTGCCAGCAGTTTAGGGACTAGCGGGAATGAGCAGTTCTTC
.,TRBJ2-1,16,TRBV5-1,few,CASSGNRVPIYNEQFF,TGCGCCAGCAGCGGGAACAGGGTCCCGATCTACAATGAGCAGTTCTTC
.,TRBJ1-5,14,TRBV6-2/TRBV6-3,.,CASSRNSANQPQHF,TGTGCCAGCAGTCGCAACAGTGCCAATCAGCCCCAGCATTTT
.,TRBJ1-2,11,TRBV12-3/TRBV12-4,.,CASSIAYGYTF,TGTGCCAGCAGTATAGCTTATGGCTACACCTTC
TRBD1,TRBJ1-2,13,TRBV12-3/TRBV12-4,few,CASSSRDRIGYTF,TGTGCCAGCAGTTCTCGGGACAGGATAGGCTACACCTTC
.,TRBJ2-6,18,TRBV12-3/TRBV12-4,many,CASSSGPTRGSGANVLTF,TGTGCCAGCAGTTCGGGACCTACTAGGGGATCTGGGGCCAACGTCCTGACTTTC
.,TRBJ2-7,16,TRBV5-5,.,CASSLEYGTSAYEQYF,TGTGCCAGCAGCTTGGAGTACGGGACGTCCGCCTACGAGCAGTACTTC
.,TRBJ2-4,13,TRBV5-1,.,CASSLEAKNIQYF,TGCGCCAGCAGCTTGGAGGCCAAAAACATTCAGTACTTC
TRBD1,TRBJ1-1,15,TRBV4-3,.,CASSQKADRVTEAFF,TGCGCCAGCAGCCAAAAAGCCGACAGGGTCACTGAAGCTTTCTTT
.,TRBJ2-7,15,TRBV20-1,.,CSARMTRQTSYEQYF,TGCAGTGCTAGAATGACGCGACAGACCTCCTACGAGCAGTACTTC
TRBD1,TRBJ2-1,15,TRBV19,few,CASSMTGKSVNEQFF,TGTGCCAGTAGTATGACAGGGAAATCCGTAAATGAGCAGTTCTTC
TRBD1,TRBJ1-5,17,TRBV2,.,CASSGGGTGPLRQPQHF,TGTGCCAGCAGTGGAGGGGGGACAGGGCCTTTGCGTCAGCCCCAGCATTTT
TRBD2,TRBJ2-3,18,TRBV15,few,CATSRAHPLARGTDTQYF,TGTGCCACCAGCAGGGCTCACCCACTAGCGAGGGGCACAGATACGCAGTATTTT
.,TRBJ1-1,13,TRBV7-2,.,CASSFRAITEAFF,TGTGCCAGCAGCTTCCGGGCTATCACTGAAGCTTTCTTT
.,TRBJ1-6,15,TRBV7-9,few,CASTITRSANSPLHF,TGTGCCAGCACCATTACTCGATCAGCTAATTCACCCCTCCACTTT
TRBD2,TRBJ2-5,13,TRBV20-1,.,CSAILAGAETQYF,TGCAGTGCTATACTAGCGGGAGCAGAGACCCAGTACTTC
.,TRBJ1-1,12,TRBV5-1,.,CASSLEGSEAFF,TGCGCCAGCAGCTTGGAGGGTTCAGAAGCTTTCTTT